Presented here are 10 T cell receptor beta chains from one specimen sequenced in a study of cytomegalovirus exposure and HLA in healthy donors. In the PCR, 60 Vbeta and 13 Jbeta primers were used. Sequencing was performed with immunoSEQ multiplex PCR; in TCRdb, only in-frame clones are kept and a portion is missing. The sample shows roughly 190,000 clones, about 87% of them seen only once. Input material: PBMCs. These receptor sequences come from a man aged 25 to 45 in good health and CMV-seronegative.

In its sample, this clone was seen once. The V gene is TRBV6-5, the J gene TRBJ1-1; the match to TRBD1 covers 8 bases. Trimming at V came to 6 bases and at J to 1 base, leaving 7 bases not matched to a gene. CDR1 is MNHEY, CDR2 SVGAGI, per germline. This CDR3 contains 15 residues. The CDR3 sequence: CASSPTGTGNTEAFF. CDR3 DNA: TGTGCCAGCAGCCCAACCGGGACAGGGAACACTGAAGCTTTCTTT.

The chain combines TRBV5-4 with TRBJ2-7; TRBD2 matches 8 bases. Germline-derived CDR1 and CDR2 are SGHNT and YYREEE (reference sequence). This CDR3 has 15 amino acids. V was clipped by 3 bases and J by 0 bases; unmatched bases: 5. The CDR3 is CASSSREGDSYEQYF. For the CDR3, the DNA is TGTGCCAGCAGCTCCCGGGAGGGTGACTCCTACGAGCAGTACTTC.

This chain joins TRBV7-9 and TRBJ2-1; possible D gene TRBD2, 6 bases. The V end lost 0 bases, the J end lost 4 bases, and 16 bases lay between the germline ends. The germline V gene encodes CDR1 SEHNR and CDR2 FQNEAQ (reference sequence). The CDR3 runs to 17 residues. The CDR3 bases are TGTGCCAGCAGCTTAGCGTGGACGGGAGTCACATACAATGAGCAGTTCTTC. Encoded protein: CASSLAWTGVTYNEQFF.

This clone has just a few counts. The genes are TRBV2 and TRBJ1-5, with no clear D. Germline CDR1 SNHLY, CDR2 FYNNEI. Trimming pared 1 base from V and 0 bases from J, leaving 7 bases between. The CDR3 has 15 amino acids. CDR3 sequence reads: CASSEVRGSNQPQHF. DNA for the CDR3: TGTGCCAGCAGTGAAGTCCGGGGTAGCAATCAGCCCCAGCATTTT.

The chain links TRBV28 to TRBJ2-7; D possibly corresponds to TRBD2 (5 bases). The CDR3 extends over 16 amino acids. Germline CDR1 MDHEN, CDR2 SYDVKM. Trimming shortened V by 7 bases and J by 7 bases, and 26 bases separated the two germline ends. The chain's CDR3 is CASIKPKGLTTREQYF. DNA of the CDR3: TGTGCCAGCATCAAACCCAAAGGACTGACCACAAGGGAGCAGTACTTC.

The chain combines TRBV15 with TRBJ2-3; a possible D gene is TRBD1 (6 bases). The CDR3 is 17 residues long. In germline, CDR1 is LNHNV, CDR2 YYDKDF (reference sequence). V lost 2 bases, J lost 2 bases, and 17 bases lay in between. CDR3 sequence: CATSRKLGGLVTDTQYF. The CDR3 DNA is TGTGCCACCAGCAGAAAGTTAGGGGGATTGGTCACAGATACGCAGTATTTT.

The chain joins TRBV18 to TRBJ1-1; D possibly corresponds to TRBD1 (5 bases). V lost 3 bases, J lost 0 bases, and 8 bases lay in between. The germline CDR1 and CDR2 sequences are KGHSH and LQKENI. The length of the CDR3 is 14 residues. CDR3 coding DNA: TGTGCCAGCTCACCGGTGGACATGAACACTGAAGCTTTCTTT. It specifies CASSPVDMNTEAFF.

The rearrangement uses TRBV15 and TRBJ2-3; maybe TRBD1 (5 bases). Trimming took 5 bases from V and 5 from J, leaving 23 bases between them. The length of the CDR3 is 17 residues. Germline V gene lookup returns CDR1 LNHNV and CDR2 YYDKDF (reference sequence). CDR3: CATSHPQGRSGLDTQYF. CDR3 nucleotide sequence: TGTGCCACCAGCCACCCCCAGGGTAGGTCCGGCTTAGATACGCAGTATTTT.

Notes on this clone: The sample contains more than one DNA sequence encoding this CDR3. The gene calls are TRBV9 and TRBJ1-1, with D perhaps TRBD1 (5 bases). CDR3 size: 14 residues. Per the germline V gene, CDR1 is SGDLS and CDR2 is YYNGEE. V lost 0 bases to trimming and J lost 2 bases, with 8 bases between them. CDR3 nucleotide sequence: TGTGCCAGCAGCGTAGACAGGCTTAACACTGAAGCTTTCTTT. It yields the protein CASSVDRLNTEAFF.

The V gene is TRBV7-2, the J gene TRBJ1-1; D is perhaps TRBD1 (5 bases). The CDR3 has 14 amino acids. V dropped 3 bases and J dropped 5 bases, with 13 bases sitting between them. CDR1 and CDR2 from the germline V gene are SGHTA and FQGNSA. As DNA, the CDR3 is TGTGCCAGCAGCTTTGGGGGGTCTTCGACTGAAGCTTTCTTT. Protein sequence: CASSFGGSSTEAFF.